This T cell receptor (beta chain) is drawn from a study of T cell responses to AZD1222 COVID-19 vaccine. Measured with immunoSEQ multiplex PCR; TCRdb has only the in-frame clones, and not every one. The sample includes around 87,000 clones, roughly 93% of them seen just once. The CDR3 is 13 residues long. V gave up 2 bases and J gave up 1 base; unmatched junction bases: 0. Per germline, CDR1 SQVTM and CDR2 ANQGSEA. The material was peripheral blood, obtained on day 0 of AZD1222 vaccination. This sequence originates from an adult in good health. The rearrangement uses TRBV29-1 and TRBJ2-5; 8 nucleotides match TRBD2. The CDR3 region has the DNA TGCAGCGTTGAACGGGGGGGCCAAGAGACCCAGTACTTC. Translating it yields CSVERGGQETQYF. Filled out from reference TRBV29-1 and TRBJ2-5, the complete variable domain reads SAVISQKPSRDICQRGTSLTIQCQVDSQVTMMFWYRQQPGQSLTLIATANQGSEATYESGFVIDKFPISRPNLTFSTLTVSNMSPEDSSIYLCSVERGGQETQYFGPGTRLLVL.